A single sample gave rise to the 22 T cell receptor beta chains below, sequenced in a study of blood T cell repertoires in COVID-19. The data were produced by immunoSEQ multiplex PCR, yet TCRdb's version contains in-frame clones alone and is incomplete. The table records about 88,000 clones, approximately 90% of them present only once. Source material: peripheral blood. The source is a male donor with acute or convalescent COVID-19.

The DNA for the CDR3 is TGTGCCAGTAGTATAAACAGTCTTTCTCCCTACAATGAGCAGTTCTTC. Translation: CASSINSLSPYNEQFF. This chain joins TRBV19 and TRBJ2-1, with unresolved D. The germline V and J ends were trimmed by 2 bases and 2 bases, with 13 bases remaining between them. Germline-derived CDR1 and CDR2 are LNHDA and SQIVND (reference sequence). The CDR3 extends over 16 amino acids.

DNA for the CDR3: TGTGCCAGCAGCCAAGATTTGGGAGCTGAAGCTTTCTTT. Its translation: CASSQDLGAEAFF. V and J are TRBV3-1 (or the pseudogene TRBV3-2) and TRBJ1-1; unclear D gene. CDR1 and CDR2 from the germline V gene are LGHDT and YNNKEL (reference sequence). This CDR3 comprises 13 residues. V was trimmed by 0 bases and J by 6 bases, leaving 8 bases between them.

The CDR3 nucleotides read TGTGCCAGCAGCGAAGCCCCGACAGGAATATACGAGCAGTACTTC. As protein: CASSEAPTGIYEQYF. The V call is TRBV4-2, the J call TRBJ2-7, with D possibly TRBD1 on 6 matching bases. The CDR3 spans 15 residues. The germline V gene encodes CDR1 LGHNA and CDR2 YNFKEQ. Trimming removed 5 bases from V and 4 bases from J, with 18 bases in between.

For this clone: A read error may produce the germline difference seen at one junction end. CDR3 DNA sequence: TGTGCCAGCAACTTAAAGGGGGCCTACGAGCAGTACTTC. This sequence encodes CASNLKGAYEQYF. The chain links TRBV7-9 to TRBJ2-7, with D tentatively TRBD1 (6 bases). The germline CDR1 and CDR2 sequences are SEHNR and FQNEAQ (reference sequence). The CDR3 extends over 13 amino acids.

This clone came up once. V usage is TRBV5-4 and J usage is TRBJ1-6, with TRBD1 matching over 7 bases. Germline-derived CDR1 and CDR2 are SGHNT and YYREEE (reference sequence). The J segment lost 8 bases and the V segment lost 6 bases, leaving 11 bases of the junction unmatched. The length of the CDR3 is 15 residues. CDR3 in DNA: TGTGCCAGCACGCTTAGGGGAACAGGGGATTCACCCCTCCACTTT. Residues: CASTLRGTGDSPLHF.

This sequence joins TRBV2 and TRBJ1-1, with 8 positions matching TRBD1. Germline V gene lookup returns CDR1 SNHLY and CDR2 FYNNEI. V was pared by 5 bases and J by 5 bases, with 4 bases of the junction left unmatched. The CDR3 covers 13 residues. In DNA form, the CDR3 reads TGTGCCAGCAGTAGGACAGGGAGGACTGAAGCTTTCTTT. Translated: CASSRTGRTEAFF.

The chain uses TRBV10-3 and TRBJ1-1; D unclear. V dropped 0 bases and J dropped 1 base, with 6 bases sitting between them. Germline assignment: CDR1 ENHRY and CDR2 SYGVKD. The CDR3 loop spans 14 amino acids. The CDR3 nucleotides are TGTGCCATCAGTGAGTCACCGGGGAACACTGAAGCTTTCTTT. Residues: CAISESPGNTEAFF.

The rearrangement joins TRBV11-2 to TRBJ2-5; maybe TRBD2 (6 bases). Trimming cost V 4 bases and J 4 bases, with 10 bases left between them. Per the germline V gene, CDR1 is SGHAT and CDR2 is FQNNGV. The length of the CDR3 is 13 residues. The CDR3 nucleotides are TGTGCCAGCAGCTCGGGACTTGGAGAGACCCAGTACTTC. This sequence encodes CASSSGLGETQYF.

Remarks on this clone: The sample has other DNA sequences that encode this CDR3 too. The rearrangement joins TRBV9 to TRBJ1-4; 9 nucleotides align to TRBD1. Germline CDR1 is SGDLS and CDR2 is YYNGEE. J gave up 3 bases and V 6 bases, and 0 bases lay outside the gene matches. The CDR3 spans 13 residues. CDR3 region: CASNRGPNEKLFF. The CDR3 DNA reads TGTGCCAGCAACAGGGGGCCTAATGAAAAACTGTTTTTT. Looking up the rest from reference TRBV9 and TRBJ1-4 gives the full variable domain: DSGVTQTPKHLITATGQRVTLRCSPRSGDLSVYWYQQSLDQGLQFLIQYYNGEERAKGNILERFSAQQFPDLHSELNLSSLELGDSALYFCASNRGPNEKLFFGSGTQLSVL.

The chain combines TRBV5-4 with TRBJ2-1; D not resolved. V was clipped by 4 bases and J by 0 bases, with 8 bases between them. The germline V gene has CDR1 SGHNT and CDR2 YYREEE (reference sequence). The CDR3 is 14 amino acids. The CDR3 region has the DNA TGTGCCAGCAGCCTCCCGGGCTCCTACAATGAGCAGTTCTTC. Amino acids: CASSLPGSYNEQFF.

The J gene is TRBJ2-4, the V gene TRBV6-5, with D perhaps TRBD2 (5 bases). The CDR3 extends over 15 amino acids. Germline lookup yields CDR1 MNHEY and CDR2 SVGAGI. The germline V and J ends were trimmed by 6 bases and 7 bases, with 19 bases remaining between them. The CDR3 bases are TGTGCCAGCAGCCGCCTTTCGACTATCCCCAACATTCAGTACTTC. Its translation is CASSRLSTIPNIQYF.

This clone was recorded once. The chain links TRBV7-6 to TRBJ1-3; weak D call: TRBD1 (6 bases). Germline values: CDR1 SGHVS, CDR2 FNYEAQ. The CDR3 consists of 16 residues. V lost 1 base and J 0 bases, leaving 10 bases between the germline ends. The CDR3 DNA follows: TGTGCCAGCAGCTTAGTTGGGGGCCTCTCTGGAAACACCATATATTTT. Protein product: CASSLVGGLSGNTIYF.

With regard to this clone: Other nucleotide sequences in the sample specify the same CDR3. The J gene is TRBJ2-2, the V gene TRBV5-1, with D maybe TRBD1 (6 bases). Trimming removed 2 bases at V and 4 bases at J, with 9 bases between. Germline values: CDR1 SGHRS, CDR2 YFSETQ. The CDR3 has 14 amino acids. CDR3: CASSLQGSTGELFF. DNA of the CDR3: TGCGCCAGCAGCTTACAGGGAAGCACCGGGGAGCTGTTTTTT.

The chain uses TRBV9 and TRBJ1-2, with 9 bases aligning to TRBD1. The CDR3 is 14 amino acids. Trimming cost V 2 bases and J 3 bases; bases outside gene matches: 2. Germline assignment: CDR1 SGDLS and CDR2 YYNGEE. CDR3 bases: TGTGCCAGCAGCGTTGGGACAGGGCACTATGGCTACACCTTC. This sequence encodes CASSVGTGHYGYTF.

The chain joins TRBV6-6 to TRBJ2-7; 11 bases fit TRBD1. V lost 0 bases, J lost 6 bases, and 4 bases stayed unmatched. The CDR3 covers 15 residues. Germline V gene data show CDR1 as MNHNY and CDR2 as SVGAGI (reference sequence). The CDR3: CASSYSGQGVVEQYF. In DNA, the CDR3 is TGTGCCAGCAGTTACTCGGGACAGGGGGTAGTCGAGCAGTACTTC.

V is TRBV7-2 and J is TRBJ1-1; a possible D gene is TRBD1 (6 bases). The V gene lost 5 bases and the J gene lost 6 bases, with 13 bases spanning the gap. The CDR3 covers 13 residues. Germline lookup yields CDR1 SGHTA and CDR2 FQGNSA. For the CDR3, the DNA is TGTGCCAGCAGCCAACGACAGGCGTCTGAAGCTTTCTTT. Residues: CASSQRQASEAFF.

The J gene is TRBJ2-7, the V gene TRBV3-1 (or the pseudogene TRBV3-2); 10 bases fit TRBD2. The CDR3 is 16 residues long. CDR1 LGHDT and CDR2 YNNKEL come from the germline V gene (reference sequence). V lost 4 bases to trimming and J lost 3 bases; unmatched junction nucleotides: 9. The CDR3 loop reads CASSPPSGTSVYEQYF. In nucleotides, the CDR3 is TGTGCCAGCAGCCCCCCGAGCGGGACTAGCGTCTACGAGCAGTACTTC.

The V call is TRBV6-1, the J call TRBJ1-4, with TRBD1 identical over 9 bases. Looked up from germline, CDR1 is MNHNS and CDR2 is SASEGT. Trimming removed 2 bases from V and 7 bases from J; junction bases left unmatched: 5. The CDR3 spans 15 residues. The CDR3 coding sequence is TGTGCCAGCAGTGAACCGGGACAGGGAAGTGAAAAACTGTTTTTT. This sequence encodes CASSEPGQGSEKLFF.

This chain connects TRBV19 to TRBJ1-4, with D unresolved. The germline V gene has CDR1 LNHDA and CDR2 SQIVND (reference sequence). This CDR3 has 14 amino acids. V dropped 3 bases and J dropped 8 bases, with 13 bases sitting between them. This CDR3 is CASSISSGGEKLFF. In DNA, the CDR3 is TGTGCCAGTAGTATTTCCTCAGGTGGGGAAAAACTGTTTTTT.

This clone has just one count. The chain is built from TRBV11-2 and TRBJ2-7, with 7 bases matching TRBD1. V was clipped by 5 bases and J by 3 bases; unmatched bases: 1. CDR3 size: 12 residues. Germline V gives CDR1 SGHAT, CDR2 FQNNGV. CDR3 DNA: TGTGCCAGCAGCAGACAGGGCTACGAGCAGTACTTC. Translating it yields CASSRQGYEQYF.

The chain uses TRBV5-1 and TRBJ2-7; 9 bases match TRBD1. In germline, CDR1 is SGHRS, CDR2 YFSETQ. After removal of 3 bases from V and 2 bases from J, the junction contained 9 bases not matched to a gene. The CDR3 length is 16 residues. The chain's CDR3 is CASSSLRTGDTYEQYF. The CDR3 bases are TGCGCCAGCAGCTCATTGAGGACAGGGGACACCTACGAGCAGTACTTC.

The rearrangement links TRBV5-5 to TRBJ1-3; 11 positions agree with TRBD1. From germline, CDR1 is SGHKS and CDR2 YYEKEE (reference sequence). The V and J ends lost 1 base and 1 base, in that order; junction bases with no gene match: 7. This CDR3 has 18 amino acids. The DNA of the CDR3 is TGTGCCAGCAGCTTGTGGCCGGGACAGGGGGTGTCTGGAAACACCATATATTTT. Protein product: CASSLWPGQGVSGNTIYF.